This is a list of T cell receptor beta chains from one sample in a study of metastatic and nonmetastatic thyroid tumors. TCRdb re-called clones from the PCR reads using MiXCR. The sample holds around 5,400 clones; approximately 30% are singletons and the top ten take about 25%. Sequenced material: adjacent normal tissue. The receptors come from a female donor with papillary thyroid cancer or a benign thyroid nodule (not recorded which). Some clones in this sample may be carry-over from other donors' samples. CDR3s include the opening cysteine and the closing phenylalanine or tryptophan. Each record gives: J gene, V gene, clone size, D gene, CDR3 protein, CDR3 DNA. D genes are given only for firm matches. Clone size is stated in some rows and not others, as once, few, many or a class when expanded.

J gene: TRBJ2-1
V gene: TRBV9
clone size: few
D gene: .
CDR3 protein: CASSEGLLINNEQFF
CDR3 DNA: TGTGCCAGCAGTGAGGGCCTCCTAATTAACAATGAGCAGTTCTTC

J gene: TRBJ2-1
V gene: TRBV6-2/TRBV6-3
clone size: .
D gene: .
CDR3 protein: CASTGLRIYNEQFF
CDR3 DNA: TGTGCCAGCACCGGACTACGGATTTACAATGAGCAGTTCTTC

J gene: TRBJ2-7
V gene: TRBV4-1
clone size: .
D gene: TRBD2
CDR3 protein: CASSQVASGEPYEQYF
CDR3 DNA: TGCGCCAGCAGCCAAGTTGCTAGCGGGGAGCCCTACGAGCAGTACTTC

J gene: TRBJ2-7
V gene: TRBV15
clone size: .
D gene: TRBD1
CDR3 protein: CATSREPLGTVYSHEQYF
CDR3 DNA: TGTGCCACCAGCAGAGAACCCCTGGGGACAGTGTATTCCCACGAGCAGTACTTC

J gene: TRBJ1-1
V gene: TRBV10-1
clone size: .
D gene: .
CDR3 protein: CASSVSPGMNTEAFF
CDR3 DNA: TGCGCCAGCAGTGTCAGTCCGGGGATGAACACTGAAGCTTTCTTT

J gene: TRBJ1-6
V gene: TRBV19
clone size: .
D gene: TRBD1
CDR3 protein: CSSILDRGNSPLHF
CDR3 DNA: TGTTCCAGTATTCTTGACAGGGGCAATTCACCCCTCCACTTT

J gene: TRBJ1-6
V gene: TRBV6-1
clone size: .
D gene: .
CDR3 protein: CASIEDSYNSPLHF
CDR3 DNA: TGTGCCAGCATCGAGGACAGCTATAATTCACCCCTCCACTTT

J gene: TRBJ2-6
V gene: TRBV27
clone size: few
D gene: TRBD1
CDR3 protein: CASRGQGGFGANVLTF
CDR3 DNA: TGTGCCAGCAGGGGACAGGGGGGCTTTGGGGCCAACGTCCTGACTTTC

J gene: TRBJ1-5
V gene: TRBV27
clone size: few
D gene: .
CDR3 protein: CASRTSGGQPQHF
CDR3 DNA: TGTGCCAGCAGAACTTCGGGAGGGCAGCCCCAGCATTTT

J gene: TRBJ1-2
V gene: TRBV28
clone size: large
D gene: .
CDR3 protein: CASSHNYGYTF
CDR3 DNA: TGTGCCAGCAGCCATAACTATGGCTACACCTTC

J gene: TRBJ1-5
V gene: TRBV28
clone size: .
D gene: TRBD1
CDR3 protein: CASTLARGPQPQHF
CDR3 DNA: TGTGCCAGCACCTTAGCGAGGGGGCCTCAGCCCCAGCATTTT

J gene: TRBJ2-3
V gene: TRBV7-9
clone size: .
D gene: .
CDR3 protein: CASSLAQGRDTQYF
CDR3 DNA: TGTGCCAGCAGCTTAGCTCAGGGAAGAGATACGCAGTATTTT

J gene: TRBJ2-7
V gene: TRBV6-1
clone size: .
D gene: .
CDR3 protein: CASSNTRSSYEQYF
CDR3 DNA: TGTGCCAGCAGTAACACTCGAAGCTCCTACGAGCAGTACTTC

J gene: TRBJ2-7
V gene: TRBV5-1
clone size: .
D gene: .
CDR3 protein: CASTRWSGSGEQYF
CDR3 DNA: TGCGCCAGCACGCGTTGGAGTGGGTCGGGCGAGCAGTACTTC

J gene: TRBJ1-2
V gene: TRBV6-2/TRBV6-3
clone size: few
D gene: .
CDR3 protein: CASRKITAYGYTF
CDR3 DNA: TGTGCCAGCAGAAAGATTACAGCCTATGGCTACACCTTC

J gene: TRBJ2-1
V gene: TRBV19
clone size: .
D gene: .
CDR3 protein: CASSIYVGVGNNEQFF
CDR3 DNA: TGTGCCAGTAGTATATATGTGGGAGTAGGTAACAATGAGCAGTTCTTC

J gene: TRBJ2-7
V gene: TRBV27
clone size: .
D gene: TRBD1
CDR3 protein: CASSLQGAGEQYF
CDR3 DNA: TGTGCCAGCAGTCTACAGGGGGCGGGCGAGCAGTACTTC

J gene: TRBJ2-7
V gene: TRBV5-5
clone size: once
D gene: TRBD1
CDR3 protein: CASGLGQGKPYEQYF
CDR3 DNA: TGTGCCAGCGGCTTAGGACAGGGAAAGCCATACGAGCAGTACTTC

J gene: TRBJ2-7
V gene: TRBV6-6
clone size: few
D gene: TRBD2
CDR3 protein: CASSYLGSLAGGYEQYF
CDR3 DNA: TGTGCCAGCAGTTACTTGGGGAGCCTAGCGGGAGGCTACGAACAGTACTTC

J gene: TRBJ1-2
V gene: TRBV6-1
clone size: few
D gene: .
CDR3 protein: CASRVQGMGNYGYTF
CDR3 DNA: TGTGCCAGCAGGGTGCAGGGGATGGGCAACTATGGCTACACCTTC

J gene: TRBJ2-5
V gene: TRBV6-5
clone size: few
D gene: .
CDR3 protein: CASSLEAAQETQYF
CDR3 DNA: TGTGCCAGCAGTTTAGAGGCAGCTCAAGAGACCCAGTACTTC

J gene: TRBJ2-7
V gene: TRBV12-3/TRBV12-4
clone size: few
D gene: TRBD1
CDR3 protein: CASRGQSYEQYF
CDR3 DNA: TGTGCCAGCAGGGGACAGTCCTACGAGCAGTACTTC

J gene: TRBJ2-5
V gene: TRBV4-1
clone size: .
D gene: TRBD2
CDR3 protein: CASSQEPLAGLQETQYF
CDR3 DNA: TGCGCCAGCAGCCAAGAACCATTAGCGGGCCTCCAAGAGACCCAGTACTTC

J gene: TRBJ2-7
V gene: TRBV18
clone size: .
D gene: .
CDR3 protein: CASSLGGGGHEQYF
CDR3 DNA: TGTGCCAGCTCCCTCGGTGGAGGGGGCCACGAGCAGTACTTC

J gene: TRBJ1-1
V gene: TRBV27
clone size: few
D gene: TRBD1
CDR3 protein: CASSLRTGGNTEAFF
CDR3 DNA: TGTGCCAGCAGTTTAAGGACAGGGGGTAACACTGAAGCTTTCTTT

J gene: TRBJ2-5
V gene: TRBV5-8
clone size: medium-sized
D gene: .
CDR3 protein: CASSPDSLQETQYF
CDR3 DNA: TGTGCCAGCAGCCCGGACAGCCTCCAGGAGACCCAGTACTTC

J gene: TRBJ2-1
V gene: TRBV6-2/TRBV6-3
clone size: .
D gene: .
CDR3 protein: CASSYGATEQFF
CDR3 DNA: TGTGCCAGCAGTTATGGGGCCACCGAGCAGTTCTTC

J gene: TRBJ1-5
V gene: TRBV6-2/TRBV6-3
clone size: few
D gene: .
CDR3 protein: CASSYTGQQVAQPQHF
CDR3 DNA: TGTGCCAGCAGTTACACAGGGCAGCAAGTGGCTCAGCCCCAGCATTTT

J gene: TRBJ2-1
V gene: TRBV6-1
clone size: .
D gene: TRBD2
CDR3 protein: CASSEATGLAGYNEQFF
CDR3 DNA: TGTGCCAGCAGTGAAGCTACTGGACTAGCGGGATACAATGAGCAGTTCTTC

J gene: TRBJ2-7
V gene: TRBV7-2
clone size: .
D gene: .
CDR3 protein: CASSLEYTDAYEQYF
CDR3 DNA: TGTGCCAGCAGCTTAGAGTACACAGACGCCTACGAGCAGTACTTC

J gene: TRBJ1-2
V gene: TRBV9
clone size: many
D gene: .
CDR3 protein: CASSPSLW
CDR3 DNA: TGTGCCAGCAGCCCATCCCTGTGG

J gene: TRBJ2-5
V gene: TRBV9
clone size: .
D gene: .
CDR3 protein: CASSGGSGQETQYF
CDR3 DNA: TGTGCCAGCAGTGGGGGTAGCGGCCAAGAGACCCAGTACTTC